These 8 T cell receptor beta chains were all obtained from the same sample, sequenced in a study of tumor and adjacent non-tumor tissue in lung cancer (dated by TCRdb to about 2018). To prepare the library, multiplex PCR was applied. The sequencer listed for this sample is Illumina HiSeq 2500. TCRbeta libraries were constructed through three rounds of nested PCR with primers (Table S4) according to protocols adapted from ARM-PCR. TCRdb trimmed public reads at Q25 via fastp, called clones via MiXCR and kept in-frame beta chains. Identical CDR3 proteins give one entry, which carries the most common genes and DNA. Counted in this sample were about 110,000 distinct CDR3 sequences; over 55% of them appeared once. The top ten clones comprise roughly 20% of the sample. RNA was extracted from bulk unsorted tissue and checked for quality with a NanoDrop ND-1000 and an Agilent 2100. Normal lung samples were distant non-tumor tissue taken more than 3 cm from the tumor edge.

Sample: distant non-tumor lung tissue. These receptor sequences come from a man in his 60s with non-small cell lung cancer.

This chain links TRBV19 with TRBJ1-2; unclear D gene. Trimming shortened V by 9 bases and J by 6 bases, and 17 bases separated the two germline ends. CDR3 size: 13 residues. CDR1 and CDR2 from the germline V gene are LNHDA and SQIVND (reference sequence). The CDR3 loop reads CASQWAASNGYTF. CDR3 in DNA: TGTGCCAGCCAGTGGGCCGCATCTAATGGCTACACCTTC. The full variable domain, its missing parts supplied by reference TRBV19 and TRBJ1-2, is DGGITQSPKYLFRKEGQNVTLSCEQNLNHDAMYWYRQDPGQGLRLIYYSQIVNDFQKGDIAEGYSVSREKKESFPLTVTSAQKNPTAFYLCASQWAASNGYTFGSGTRLTVV.

About this clonotype: The junction does not match germline at one end; this may be a read error. V and J are TRBV6-6 and TRBJ1-2; no clear D. The CDR3 length is 13 residues. Germline CDR1 reads MNHNY; CDR2 reads SVGAGI (reference sequence). This CDR3 reads CASNTGRPYGYTF. The CDR3 DNA follows: TGTGCCAGCAACACCGGGAGACCTTATGGCTATACCTTC.

As for this clonotype: A much larger clone is a single base away; this may be a read error. The chain joins TRBV5-4 to TRBJ2-1; either TRBD1 or TRBD2 may supply D (6 bases each). Germline V CDR1 and CDR2: SGHNT, YYREEE (reference sequence). The CDR3 has 15 amino acids. The CDR3 sequence is CASSLVGGRNNVQFF. In nucleotides, the CDR3 is TGTGCCAGCAGCTTGGTAGGGGGGCGAAACAATGTGCAGTTCTTC.

As to this clonotype: Since a much larger clone is just one base distant, this may be a read error. The rearrangement links TRBV28 to TRBJ2-1; the D gene could be TRBD1 or TRBD2 (5 bases each). The germline CDR1 and CDR2 sequences are MDHEN and SYDVKM. The CDR3 runs 13 residues. The CDR3 region is CASRPGRDNKQFF. CDR3 in DNA: TGTGCCAGCAGGCCGGGACGTGACAATAAGCAGTTCTTC.

The table lists this clonotype with a few counts. The chain is built from TRBV14 and TRBJ2-1, with 7 positions matching TRBD1. V was clipped by 3 bases and J by 4 bases; unmatched bases: 12. The CDR3 runs 17 residues. Germline V gene sequence: CDR1 SGHDN, CDR2 FVKESK. CDR3 nucleotide sequence: TGTGCCAGCAGCCATCAGACAGGGCAAGGACCTTACAATGAGCAGTTCTTC. Its protein product is CASSHQTGQGPYNEQFF.

Remarks on this clonotype: This may come from a read error, since a much larger clone is one base off. V and J are TRBV7-9 and TRBJ1-2, with 7 nucleotides matching TRBD1. The germline V gene has CDR1 SEHNR and CDR2 FQNEAQ (reference sequence). The CDR3 sequence is 16 residues long. The CDR3 here is CVSSLQDRELLYGYTF. Here the CDR3 DNA reads TGTGTCAGCAGCTTACAAGACAGGGAGCTCCTCTATGGCTACACCTTC.

The chain combines TRBV6-2 or TRBV6-3 with TRBJ2-7; D not certain. The V end was cut by 6 bases, the J end by 3 bases, with 18 bases between. CDR1 is MNHEY and CDR2 is SVGEGT in the germline V gene. The CDR3 has 15 amino acids. The CDR3 reads CASRGLQVSHYEQYF. The CDR3 region has the DNA TGTGCCAGCAGGGGATTGCAGGTTTCCCACTACGAGCAGTACTTC.

Concerning this clonotype itself: Since the CDR3 does not end with the conserved phenylalanine or tryptophan, this likely comes from a read error. J is TRBJ2-1 and V is TRBV11-3; D not resolved. Germline assignment: CDR1 SGHNT and CDR2 YENEEA. This CDR3 comprises 16 residues. CDR3 amino acids: CARSLSRYSSYNEQFL. CDR3 DNA sequence: TGTGCCAGAAGCTTAAGCAGGTATAGCTCCTACAATGAGCAGTTCTTA.